Reported below is one T cell receptor (beta chain). Its specific antigen is unknown. The record has no base qualities; no much larger clone is one base away. This sample was taken from a study of cytomegalovirus exposure and HLA in healthy donors (dated by TCRdb to 2016 to 2017). Background for the entire study: A later analysis indicated that the 90 to 150 validation repertoires were generated on the platform also employed for the 720 or so repertoires of the first cohort. To predict cytomegalovirus infection status, the study brought together high-throughput TCR immunosequencing, statistical association of individual TCRs with disease status, and machine learning. In addition to the first cohort of approximately 650 subjects, a separate validation cohort of around 110 different subjects was used. The study aimed to test whether signatures of past pathogen exposure could be identified by cataloging public T cell receptors. Study-wide findings and limitations: The validation cohort had no HLA typing available for a later analysis, so co-occurrence within that cohort was assessed over all 120 or so repertoires. Across donors, most TCR sequences were observed very rarely, whereas some public TCRs were present in many individuals. It was suggested by the authors that the approach could potentially be generalized to other disease states and immunological phenotypes. In both the original and validation cohorts, the classifier was reported to diagnose cytomegalovirus status with high specificity and sensitivity. A total of some 180 TCR beta chains were listed by the study as associated with cytomegalovirus. A later analysis found that TCRs clustered in the first cohort also tended to co-occur in the 120 validation repertoires, with more than 90% of cluster scores above 0. A few of the identified cytomegalovirus-associated TCR beta chains were confirmed in vitro to be specific for cytomegalovirus antigens.

Inclusive of the bounding cysteine and phenylalanine, the CDR3 is 17 residues long. The CDR3 DNA has 51 bases and is translated from base 1. V lost 5 bases and J lost 0 bases, and the count of bases not matched to a germline gene is 11. Sequences LGHNA (CDR1) and YNFKEQ (CDR2) are obtained from the germline V gene. The donors were included in the validation cohort of some 120 subjects, a group kept apart from the roughly 730-subject first cohort. Library generation was performed with the immunoSEQ multiplex PCR assay. The authors' pipeline ran thus. A statistical classification framework was built for diagnosing cytomegalovirus status from the catalog of TCR beta chain sequences. The source is immuneACCESS, and TCRdb retained only in-frame sequences with V and J called. Part of the clones is not carried over; for the studies checked, unresolved V genes explain less than half of this, and the remainder is unexplained. V and J calls and clone size follow that table, whereas D and trimming were derived from the DNA. The sample yields fewer than 120,000 clones; roughly 87% were counted once. The ten biggest clones cover 1.9% of the sample.

The sequencing sample was made of PBMCs. The rearranged chain carries TRBV4-2 and TRBJ2-7, and 9 bases in between align with TRBD1. The TCR originated in a young woman in good health and CMV-seronegative. The DNA is as follows: TGTGCCAGCAGCGCAGGGAGTCGGACAGGGGTCTCCTACGAGCAGTACTTC. Translated, it gives CASSAGSRTGVSYEQYF.